This TCR beta chain originates from a study of blood T cell repertoires in COVID-19. Overall study context: Samples representing acute and convalescent COVID-19 were sourced from the United States, Italy and Spain. PBMCs, B-cell-depleted T cells, or T cells provided the cDNA or gDNA that made up the material.

In the authors' workflow: Nucleated cell number was recorded as an estimate derived from reference gene primer amplification. Repertoires were generated with immunoSEQ multiplex PCR, while TCRdb's copy carries only in-frame clones and drops some. V, J and clone size are taken as reported in that table, and D and trimming were inferred from the DNA itself. The table has some 170,000 clones, roughly 83% seen once. CDR1 MNHEY and CDR2 SVGEGT come from the germline V gene. V was shortened by 5 bases and J by 11 bases, with 12 bases between the two germline ends. The CDR3 contains 11 residues. Sequencing input: peripheral blood. This sequence joins TRBV6-2 or TRBV6-3 and TRBJ2-5; a weak D match, TRBD1 (5 bases). The clonotype comes from a woman older than 75 with active or convalescent COVID-19. CDR3 nucleotide sequence: TGTGCCAGCAGTCCGGGTCAGGGTCAGTACTTC. Its protein is CASSPGQGQYF.